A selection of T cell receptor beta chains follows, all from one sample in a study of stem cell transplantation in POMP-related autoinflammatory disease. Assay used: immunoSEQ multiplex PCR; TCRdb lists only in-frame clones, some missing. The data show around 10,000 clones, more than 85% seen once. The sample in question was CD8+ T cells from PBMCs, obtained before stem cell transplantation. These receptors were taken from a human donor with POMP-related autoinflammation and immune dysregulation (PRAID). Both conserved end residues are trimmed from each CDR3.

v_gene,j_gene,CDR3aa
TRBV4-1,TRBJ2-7,ASSQDPGNRANEQY
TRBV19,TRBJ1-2,ASSGGEIYGYT
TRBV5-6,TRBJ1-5,ASSLRQGGQPQH
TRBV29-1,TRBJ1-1,SVEMGLGNTEAF
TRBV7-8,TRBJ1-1,ASSLGPTEAF
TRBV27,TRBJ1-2,ASSFRDRGNGYT
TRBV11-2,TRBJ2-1,ASSPPGQGNNEQF
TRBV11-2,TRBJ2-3,ASSPNSHSTDTQY
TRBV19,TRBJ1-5,ASSIHSTGISNQPQH
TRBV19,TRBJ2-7,ARGAERGEQY
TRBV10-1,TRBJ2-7,AVPPGGSRTSYEQY